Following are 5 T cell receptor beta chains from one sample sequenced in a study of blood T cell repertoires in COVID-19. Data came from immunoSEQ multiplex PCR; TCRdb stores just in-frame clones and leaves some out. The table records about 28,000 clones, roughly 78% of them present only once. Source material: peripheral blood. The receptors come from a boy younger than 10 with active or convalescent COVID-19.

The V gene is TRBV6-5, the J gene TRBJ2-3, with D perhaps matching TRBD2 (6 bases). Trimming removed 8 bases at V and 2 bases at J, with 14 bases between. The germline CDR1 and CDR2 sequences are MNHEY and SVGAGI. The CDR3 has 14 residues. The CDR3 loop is CASGLSGNTDTQYF. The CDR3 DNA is TGTGCCAGCGGACTTAGCGGAAACACAGATACGCAGTATTTT.

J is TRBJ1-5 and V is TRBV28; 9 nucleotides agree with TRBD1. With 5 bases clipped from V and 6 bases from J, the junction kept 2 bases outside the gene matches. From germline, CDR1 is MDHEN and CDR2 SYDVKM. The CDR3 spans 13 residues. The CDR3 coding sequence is TGTGCCAGCAGTACAGGGGGCCGTCAGCCCCAGCATTTT. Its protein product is CASSTGGRQPQHF.

CDR3 nucleotides: TGTGCCAGCAGTCTTCGGGGGCCTAGCGGGAATCGTCCCTACGAGCAGTACTTC. It yields the protein CASSLRGPSGNRPYEQYF. V gene TRBV27 combines with J gene TRBJ2-7, with 9 bases matching TRBD2. CDR1 MNHEY and CDR2 SMNVEV come from the germline V gene (reference sequence). The CDR3 runs 18 residues. The trim removed 5 bases at V and 2 bases at J, leaving 16 bases unmatched.

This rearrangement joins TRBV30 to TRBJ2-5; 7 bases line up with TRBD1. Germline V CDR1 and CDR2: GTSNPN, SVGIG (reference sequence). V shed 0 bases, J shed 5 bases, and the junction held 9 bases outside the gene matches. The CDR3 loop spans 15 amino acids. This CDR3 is CAWSVRPGGRETQYF. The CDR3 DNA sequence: TGTGCCTGGAGTGTACGGCCAGGGGGAAGGGAGACCCAGTACTTC.

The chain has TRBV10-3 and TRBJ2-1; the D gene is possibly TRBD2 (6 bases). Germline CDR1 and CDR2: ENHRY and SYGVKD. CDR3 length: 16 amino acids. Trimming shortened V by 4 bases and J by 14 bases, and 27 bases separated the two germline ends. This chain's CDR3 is CAISVRQGTFQIGEFF. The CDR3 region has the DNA TGTGCCATCAGTGTGCGACAAGGGACTTTCCAAATCGGGGAGTTCTTC.